This T cell receptor (beta chain) came from a study of blood T cells in healthy people across ages (dated by TCRdb to the mid-2010s). About the full investigation: In model experiments, template switching captured about one uniquely barcoded TCR beta cDNA molecule for every two T cells. Using deep sequencing normalized with unique cDNA molecular identifiers, the study measured how TCR beta repertoire diversity changes with age. Donors of different ages were randomly distributed across sequencing lanes to avoid experimental bias. The donors were divided into four age groups: young (average roughly 17 years), middle-aged (around 37), aged (approximately 64) and long-lived (82). For two donors (one aged 18 to 30 and one aged 80 or older), the study analyzed two additional independent replicas of 1 million unique cDNA reads from the same blood draw.

The junction carries 15 bases between V and J, which are trimmed by 2 bases and 4 bases respectively. The CDR3 has 15 amino acids, counting the end cysteine and phenylalanine. Only CDR3 DNA is held: 45 bases, read in frame from base 1. Sequences SQVTM (CDR1) and ANQGSEA (CDR2) are obtained from the germline V gene. For this clonotype: What antigen it recognizes has not been identified. Base-call qualities are not available, and no considerably larger clone is one nucleotide away.

Receptor amplification or capture employed 5' RACE. Sequencing was performed on an Illumina HiSeq 2500. The second PCR ran for about 6 to 12 cycles and used a J-beta primer mix along with a sample-barcoded 5' primer. A template-switch 5' adaptor carrying 12 random nucleotides introduced a unique molecular identifier onto each TCR beta cDNA molecule. Each sample yielded at least 3 million CDR3-containing paired-end reads. All of the RNA was converted into first-strand cDNA using the Mint cDNA synthesis kit, with a TRBC-specific oligonucleotide serving as the primer. Following uracil-DNA glycosylase treatment, all cDNA underwent a first 18-cycle PCR with the universal primers M1SS and BC2_uni_R. Turning to the authors' computational methods: Normalization of each sample was performed by random selection of 1 million high-quality reads, each carrying a distinct molecular identifier. Reads sharing molecular identifiers were discarded rather than binned into consensus sequences. MiTCR, with a Q25 quality threshold and the strictest error-elimination algorithm, was used for CDR3 identification, clonotype clustering and error correction. Lower-bound total TCR beta diversity was estimated with a nonparametric unseen species model using Euler transformation. The raw public data were reprocessed by TCRdb itself: fastp quality trimming at Q25, MiXCR clonotype calling, in-frame beta chains only. Entries are consolidated by CDR3 protein sequence, retaining the most common genes and DNA. The V and J calls come from TCRdb's annotation, not from the publication. Present in this sample are fewer than 950,000 distinct CDR3 sequences, roughly 53% of which were seen just once. The ten largest make up approximately 40% of the sample.

Donors were a few dozen systemically healthy Caucasian individuals from Russia aged roughly 6 to 90 years. Each donor gave roughly 9 milliliters of peripheral blood, drawn into EDTA-treated Vacutainer tubes. Ficoll-Paque density-gradient centrifugation was used to isolate PBMCs, with at least 7 million per sample. Trizol reagent was used to extract total RNA from PBMCs, with at least 6 micrograms per sample. For every donor, an aliquot of PBMCs went through flow cytometry to measure the percentages of naive CD45RAhigh/CD27high T cells. Broader findings and caveats from the paper: Because profiling used bulk unsorted PBMCs, naive and antigen-experienced compartments could not be compared conclusively. Donor CMV infection status was unknown, potentially confounding age-related changes in expanded clonotypes. There was a strong correlation between observed TCR beta diversity and the percentage of naive T cells measured by flow cytometry. Compared with the aged group, the long-lived group had more naive CD4+ T cells, fewer expanded clones and increased TCR diversity, a pattern suggesting age selection. As age increased, observed TCR beta diversity per million T cells dropped in a roughly linear way, and a significant reduction was already evident by age 40. Estimates of total diversity based on one million sequenced T cells were considered lower bounds and underestimates.

Sequences were obtained from blood. The chain employs TRBV29-1 and TRBJ2-1, with the D gene tentatively TRBD1 or TRBD2, based on 6 matching bases in each. This TCR was sampled from a man older than 75 in good health. The DNA reads as follows: TGCAGCGTTGAAAAGGTTAGCGGACAGTACAATGAGCAGTTCTTC. This gives the protein CSVEKVSGQYNEQFF.